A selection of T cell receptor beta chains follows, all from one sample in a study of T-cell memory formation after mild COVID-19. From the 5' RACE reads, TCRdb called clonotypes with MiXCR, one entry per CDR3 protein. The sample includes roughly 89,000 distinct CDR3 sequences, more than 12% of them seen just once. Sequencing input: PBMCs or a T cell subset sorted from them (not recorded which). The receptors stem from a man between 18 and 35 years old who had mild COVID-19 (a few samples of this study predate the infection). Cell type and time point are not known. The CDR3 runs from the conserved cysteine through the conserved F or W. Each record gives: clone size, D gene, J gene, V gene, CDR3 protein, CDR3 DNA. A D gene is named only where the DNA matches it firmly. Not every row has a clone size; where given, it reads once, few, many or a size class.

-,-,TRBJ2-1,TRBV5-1,CASSLDSGSDEQFF,TGCGCCAGCAGCTTGGATTCAGGGAGCGATGAGCAGTTCTTC
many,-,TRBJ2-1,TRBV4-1,CASSPPPNANEQFF,TGCGCCAGCAGCCCACCCCCCAATGCCAATGAGCAGTTCTTC
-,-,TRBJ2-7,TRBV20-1,CSLKGHSSYEQYF,TGCAGCCTAAAGGGGCATAGCTCCTACGAGCAGTACTTC
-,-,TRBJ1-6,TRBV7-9,CASSSGALDSPLHF,TGTGCCAGCAGCTCTGGAGCATTGGATTCACCCCTCCACTTT
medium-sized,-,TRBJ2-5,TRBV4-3,CASSRGQQETQYF,TGCGCCAGCAGCCGCGGGCAGCAAGAGACCCAGTACTTC
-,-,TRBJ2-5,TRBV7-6,CASRDTKAGETQYF,TGTGCCAGCAGGGACACAAAAGCTGGGGAGACCCAGTACTTC
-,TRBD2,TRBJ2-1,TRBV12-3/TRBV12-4,CASSLLAGRLDNEQFF,TGTGCCAGCAGTCTTCTAGCGGGCCGGTTAGACAATGAGCAGTTCTTC
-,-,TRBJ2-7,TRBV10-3,CAISEVGTTSSYEQYF,TGTGCCATCAGTGAGGTTGGGACCACCAGCTCCTACGAGCAGTACTTC
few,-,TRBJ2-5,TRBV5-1,CASRGTGQETQYF,TGCGCCAGCAGAGGTACGGGACAAGAGACCCAGTACTTC
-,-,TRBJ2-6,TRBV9,CASSVMDRPSGANVLTF,TGTGCCAGCAGCGTAATGGACCGACCCTCTGGGGCCAACGTCCTGACTTTC
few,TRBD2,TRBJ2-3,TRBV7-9,CASSSDNSGGTDTQYF,TGTGCCAGCAGCTCTGACAATAGCGGGGGCACAGATACGCAGTATTTT
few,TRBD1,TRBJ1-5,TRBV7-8,CASSLMTGYNGNQPQHF,TGTGCCAGCAGCTTGATGACAGGGTATAACGGCAATCAGCCCCAGCATTTT
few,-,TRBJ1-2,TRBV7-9,CASSPPEVLGYTF,TGTGCCAGCAGCCCACCGGAGGTCCTTGGCTACACCTTC
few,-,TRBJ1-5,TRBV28,CASSFNSVRHQPQHF,TGTGCCAGCAGTTTCAATTCAGTGCGGCATCAGCCCCAGCATTTT
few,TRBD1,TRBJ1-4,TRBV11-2,CASRRTGEEKLFF,TGTGCCAGCAGGCGGACAGGGGAAGAAAAACTGTTTTTT
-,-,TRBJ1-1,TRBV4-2,CASSQAAEKNTEAFF,TGTGCCAGCAGCCAAGCGGCAGAGAAGAACACTGAAGCTTTCTTT
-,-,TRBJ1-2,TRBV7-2,CASRPPSNYGYTF,TGTGCCAGCAGGCCTCCGAGTAACTATGGCTACACCTTC
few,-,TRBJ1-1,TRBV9,CASSDGPNTEAFF,TGTGCCAGCAGCGACGGCCCGAACACTGAAGCTTTCTTT
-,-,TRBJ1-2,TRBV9,CASSDGTAIYGYTF,TGTGCCAGCAGCGACGGCACAGCCATCTATGGCTACACCTTC
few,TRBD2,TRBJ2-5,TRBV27,CASSSSRGGQETQYF,TGTGCCAGCAGTTCCTCTCGGGGGGGCCAAGAGACCCAGTACTTC
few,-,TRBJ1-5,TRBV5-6,CASSLSPQSNQPQHF,TGTGCCAGCAGCTTGTCCCCTCAGAGCAATCAGCCCCAGCATTTT
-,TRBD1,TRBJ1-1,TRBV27,CASSSLQGANTEAFF,TGTGCCAGCAGTTCTCTACAGGGGGCGAACACTGAAGCTTTCTTT
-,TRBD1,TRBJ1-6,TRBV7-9,CASSSQTGSSPLHF,TGTGCCAGCAGCTCACAGACAGGGAGCTCACCCCTCCACTTT
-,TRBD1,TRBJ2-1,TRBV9,CASSVVGDRGFANEQFF,TGTGCCAGCAGCGTAGTTGGAGACAGGGGTTTTGCCAATGAGCAGTTCTTC
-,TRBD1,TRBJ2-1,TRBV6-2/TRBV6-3,CASSYLGQGGLYNEQFF,TGTGCCAGCAGTTACTTGGGACAGGGGGGATTATACAATGAGCAGTTCTTC
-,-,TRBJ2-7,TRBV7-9,CASSSGTLHEQYF,TGTGCCAGCAGCTCCGGGACACTCCACGAGCAGTACTTC